This T cell receptor (beta chain) originates from a study of control samples from healthy donors and cancer patients. Deletions cut 5 bases from V and 4 bases from J, with 19 bases between. CDR3 length: 16 residues. CDR1 SGHNT and CDR2 YENEEA come from the germline V gene. Using immunoSEQ multiplex PCR, the repertoire was profiled, and TCRdb retains in-frame clones only, with some absent. Among 85,000 to 100,000 clones listed, roughly 82% were seen once. Input material: blood. This TCR was recovered from a man aged 60 to 69 in good health. This chain connects TRBV11-3 to TRBJ2-3; D perhaps matches TRBD1 (6 bases). The CDR3 nucleotides are TGTGCCAGCAGCCCATCAACAGGGCTCGGGGCAGATACGCAGTATTTT. Translated: CASSPSTGLGADTQYF.